This entry describes one TCR beta chain. What it binds is unknown. V was shortened by 5 bases and J by 4 bases, with 7 bases between the two germline ends. The CDR3 is made up of 12 amino acids. The sample originates from a study of post-analysis software for immune sequencing data. Study-wide background: Disease trajectories encompassed relapsing-remitting, secondary progressive and progressive-relapsing multiple sclerosis.

Unique molecular identifiers featured in each of the TCR beta cDNA libraries. With roughly 1 to 11 million T cells as the source, a few hundred thousand cDNA molecules resulted. Via MiXCR, TCRdb re-called the PCR reads, giving one row per CDR3 protein. The data contain roughly 540,000 distinct CDR3 sequences, under 40% of them singletons. The study, taken as a whole, reports: Relative to controls, patients had about 5 TRBV segments at higher frequency, with TRBV5-6, TRBV5-1 and TRBV20-1 among these. Among multiple sclerosis patients, normalized Chao1 diversity was significantly below that of controls.

The genes are TRBV12-3 or TRBV12-4 and TRBJ2-3; the D is unclear. The sequence was collected from a girl aged 2-17 years with multiple sclerosis. Material: blood. CDR3 sequence: CASSVRPDTQYF. As DNA, the CDR3 is TGTGCCAGCAGTGTTAGGCCAGATACGCAGTATTTT.